The 28 T cell receptor beta chains below come from one sample, sequenced in a study of shared clonotypes between healthy human individuals. Libraries were prepared by immunoSEQ multiplex PCR; TCRdb keeps only in-frame clonotypes and omits some of them. The sample records approximately 510,000 clones, 79% being singletons. Material for sequencing was PBMCs. The receptors shown here come from a woman aged 40 to 50 in good health. Some clones in this sample may be carry-over from other donors' samples.

The chain carries TRBV6-4 and TRBJ2-6; D gene uncertain. Germline CDR1 is MRHNA and CDR2 is SNTAGT. Trimming took 10 bases from V and 1 from J, leaving 11 bases between them. The CDR3 length is 14 residues. This chain's CDR3 is CATTEESGANVLTF. The CDR3 DNA is TGTGCCACCACCGAGGAGTCTGGGGCCAACGTCCTGACTTTC.

This clone was counted between two and nine times. The chain has TRBV6-1 and TRBJ1-5; D call uncertain. Germline CDR1 reads MNHNS; CDR2 reads SASEGT. The CDR3 runs 14 residues. V was shortened by 4 bases and J by 1 base, with 8 bases between the two germline ends. This CDR3 reads CASSGDGSNQPQHF. CDR3 bases: TGTGCCAGCAGTGGTGACGGGAGCAATCAGCCCCAGCATTTT.

A word on this clone: This sample includes further DNA sequences coding for the same CDR3. This chain links TRBV6-1 with TRBJ2-2; no reliable D call. The CDR3 consists of 12 residues. Trimming stripped 7 bases from V and 2 bases from J, with 5 bases between. CDR1 and CDR2 from the germline V gene are MNHNS and SASEGT. The CDR3 here is CASIGNTGELFF. In nucleotides, the CDR3 is TGTGCCAGCATAGGCAACACCGGGGAGCTGTTTTTT.

This chain connects TRBV29-1 to TRBJ2-1, with 13 bases fitting TRBD2. Germline CDR1 is SQVTM and CDR2 is ANQGSEA. The CDR3 extends over 17 amino acids. Trimming at V came to 6 bases and at J to 2 bases, leaving 10 bases not matched to a gene. CDR3 coding DNA: TGCAGCGTCAGGACTAGCGGGAGCCTCGGGGCCTACAATGAGCAGTTCTTC. This translates into CSVRTSGSLGAYNEQFF.

The chain uses TRBV18 and TRBJ2-1; D ambiguous. Deletions cut 0 bases from V and 8 bases from J, with 11 bases between. CDR3 length: 14 amino acids. Germline CDR1 KGHSH, CDR2 LQKENI. The CDR3 loop reads CASSPPALLDEQFF. The DNA of the CDR3 is TGTGCCAGCTCACCACCGGCGCTTTTGGATGAGCAGTTCTTC.

V is TRBV5-1 and J is TRBJ2-3, with 14 bases matching TRBD2. CDR3 length: 17 residues. Per germline, CDR1 SGHRS and CDR2 YFSETQ. After removal of 3 bases from V and 2 bases from J, the junction contained 5 bases not matched to a gene. DNA for the CDR3: TGCGCCAGCAGCTCCGGGACTAGCGGGAGATACACAGATACGCAGTATTTT. The encoded protein is CASSSGTSGRYTDTQYF.

The gene calls are TRBV2 and TRBJ2-5, with a tentative D call TRBD2 (6 bases). Germline V lookup: CDR1 SNHLY, CDR2 FYNNEI. The V gene lost 0 bases and the J gene lost 1 base, with 21 bases spanning the gap. The CDR3 runs 19 residues. Written as DNA, the CDR3 is TGTGCCAGCAGTGAAGCGCTTGGTCGAGGAGGGACGCCCCAAGAGACCCAGTACTTC. Its protein product is CASSEALGRGGTPQETQYF.

This clone has a single count. The J gene is TRBJ1-2, the V gene TRBV28; D is possibly TRBD1 (5 bases). The CDR3 runs to 16 residues. Looked up from germline, CDR1 is MDHEN and CDR2 is SYDVKM. V was cut by 6 bases and J by 4 bases, with 21 bases left in between. CDR3 region: CASSGPQGKRAYGYTF. The CDR3 DNA is TGTGCCAGCAGCGGCCCCCAGGGCAAGAGGGCCTATGGCTACACCTTC.

V usage is TRBV21-1 and J usage is TRBJ2-4. TRBV21-1 is given as a pseudogene. This CDR3 is 10 amino acids long. The CDR3 reads CASTKNIQYF. CDR3 in DNA: TGTGCCAGCACCAAAAACATTCAGTACTTC.

The gene calls are TRBV7-2 and TRBJ2-7, with TRBD1 matching 10 bases. Germline V CDR1 and CDR2: SGHTA, FQGNSA. The CDR3 spans 14 residues. Losses at the gene ends were 2 bases for V and 6 bases for J; bases not matched to a gene: 4. In DNA, the CDR3 is TGTGCCAGCAGCTTATCCGGGACAGGGGTCGAGCAGTACTTC. This translates into CASSLSGTGVEQYF.

CDR3 residues: CASWDLNTEAFF. In DNA form, the CDR3 reads TGTGCCAGCTGGGACTTAAACACTGAAGCTTTCTTT. The rearrangement joins TRBV28 to TRBJ1-1, with D possibly matching TRBD1 (5 bases). The CDR3 length is 12 residues. CDR1 and CDR2 (germline): MDHEN, SYDVKM. Trimming took off 8 bases at V and 2 bases at J, with 9 bases between the two ends.

The V call is TRBV28, the J call TRBJ1-4; the D is unclear. The CDR3 consists of 17 residues. Trimming took off 6 bases at V and 0 bases at J, with 17 bases between the two ends. The germline V gene has CDR1 MDHEN and CDR2 SYDVKM. The CDR3 DNA reads TGTGCCAGCAGCTCAAACCCCCTTTTGGCAACTAATGAAAAACTGTTTTTT. This encodes CASSSNPLLATNEKLFF. Complete variable domain (other parts from reference TRBV28 and TRBJ1-4): DVKVTQSSRYLVKRTGEKVFLECVQDMDHENMFWYRQDPGLGLRLIYFSYDVKMKEKGDIPEGYSVSREKKERFSLILESASTNQTSMYLCASSSNPLLATNEKLFFGSGTQLSVL.

This clone has a handful of counts. The CDR3 sequence is CASSPGRGTNQPQHF. CDR3 in DNA: TGTGCCAGCTCACCAGGGCGGGGGACCAATCAGCCCCAGCATTTT. J is TRBJ1-5 and V is TRBV18; D might be TRBD1 (5 bases). Germline lookup yields CDR1 KGHSH and CDR2 LQKENI. The CDR3 length is 15 residues. The V gene lost 2 bases and the J gene lost 3 bases, with 11 bases spanning the gap.

This clone was detected only a few times. CDR3 DNA: TGCAGCGTTGTCAAACCTCCCTACGAGCAGTACTTC. As protein: CSVVKPPYEQYF. The V gene is TRBV29-1, the J gene TRBJ2-7; no firm D call. V gave up 4 bases and J gave up 2 bases, with 9 bases separating them. The CDR3 consists of 12 residues. The germline gives CDR1 SQVTM, CDR2 ANQGSEA.

J is TRBJ2-5 and V is TRBV18; 8 nucleotides align to TRBD2. Germline V gene data show CDR1 as KGHSH and CDR2 as LQKENI. The CDR3 sequence is 16 residues long. The ends lost 2 bases at V and 1 base at J; junction bases unmatched: 6. CDR3 nucleotides: TGTGCCAGCTCACCAATAACAGCGGGAGTCCAAGAGACCCAGTACTTC. It translates to CASSPITAGVQETQYF.

Concerning this clone: This CDR3 is also generated by other DNA sequences in the sample. CDR3 nucleotide sequence: TGTGCCAGCAGTCCCGGGACTAGCTCCTACGAGCAGTACTTC. It yields the protein CASSPGTSSYEQYF. The V and J genes are TRBV28 and TRBJ2-7; 8 positions match TRBD2. The germline CDR1 and CDR2 sequences are MDHEN and SYDVKM. The CDR3 has 14 amino acids. V gave up 5 bases and J gave up 0 bases; unmatched junction bases: 3.

The V call is TRBV6-5, the J call TRBJ1-4; 7 bases agree with TRBD1. Germline values: CDR1 MNHEY, CDR2 SVGAGI. This CDR3 has 15 residues. J was trimmed by 0 bases and V by 4 bases; bases with no gene match: 2. The CDR3, as DNA: TGTGCCAGCAGTTTTACAGGGGCAACTAATGAAAAACTGTTTTTT. Protein: CASSFTGATNEKLFF.

This clone has only a few counts. This chain connects TRBV28 to TRBJ1-1; a weak D match, TRBD1 (6 bases). V dropped 3 bases and J dropped 4 bases, with 12 bases sitting between them. This CDR3 contains 14 residues. From germline, CDR1 is MDHEN and CDR2 SYDVKM. The CDR3 region is CASSFVGGGTEAFF. CDR3 sequence (DNA): TGTGCCAGCAGTTTTGTGGGGGGCGGCACTGAAGCTTTCTTT.

This clone was observed many times. The J gene is TRBJ1-1, the V gene TRBV7-3; a weak D match, TRBD1 (5 bases). The CDR3 is 14 residues long. Per germline, CDR1 SGHTA and CDR2 FQGTGA. Trimming left V 2 bases short and J 1 base short, with 8 bases between. CDR3 DNA: TGTGCCAGCAGCTTAGGGGGGAAGAACACTGAAGCTTTCTTT. Amino acid sequence: CASSLGGKNTEAFF.

The chain recombines TRBV6-5 with TRBJ1-2; D is ambiguous. CDR3 size: 12 residues. With 10 bases removed from V and 3 bases from J, the gap between germline ends came to 12 bases. CDR1 is MNHEY, CDR2 SVGAGI, per germline. The CDR3 loop reads CATSPGHYGYTF. The DNA of the CDR3 is TGTGCCACCTCCCCGGGCCACTATGGCTACACCTTC.

This clone was recorded many times. Other DNA sequences from this sample encode an identical CDR3 as well. The rearrangement uses TRBV11-2 and TRBJ2-7; D uncertain. V lost 0 bases and J 3 bases, leaving 9 bases between the germline ends. The CDR3 is 14 residues long. Germline loops: CDR1 SGHAT, CDR2 FQNNGV. The chain's CDR3 is CASSLDPQVYEQYF. Written as DNA, the CDR3 is TGTGCCAGCAGCTTAGATCCCCAGGTCTACGAGCAGTACTTC.

The chain has TRBV9 and TRBJ1-2; TRBD1 might be the D (5 bases). CDR1 and CDR2 from the germline V gene are SGDLS and YYNGEE. Deletions cut 0 bases from V and 4 bases from J, with 16 bases between. The CDR3 is 16 amino acids. The CDR3 sequence is CASSVAGGVGGYGYTF. CDR3 coding DNA: TGTGCCAGCAGCGTAGCGGGAGGGGTTGGGGGCTATGGCTACACCTTC.

The chain combines TRBV30 with TRBJ2-7; a weak D match, TRBD2 (6 bases). With 6 bases removed from V and 5 bases from J, the gap between germline ends came to 17 bases. There are 13 residues in the CDR3. CDR1 and CDR2 from the germline V gene are GTSNPN and SVGIG (reference sequence). CDR3 sequence reads: CACTGTSGHEQYF. The CDR3 DNA reads as TGTGCCTGCACCGGGACTTCGGGCCACGAGCAGTACTTC.

This clone was seen a single time. The chain combines TRBV9 with TRBJ2-7, with D possibly being TRBD2 (5 bases). The V end was cut by 4 bases, the J end by 6 bases, with 20 bases between. Per the germline V gene, CDR1 is SGDLS and CDR2 is YYNGEE. The CDR3 spans 15 residues. In DNA form, the CDR3 reads TGTGCCAGCAGCAGAGGTGGACTCACGAAGGGCGAGCAGTACTTC. It codes for CASSRGGLTKGEQYF.

Regarding this clone: This is likely an artifact of a read error, given a far larger clone one base away. The sample holds other DNA sequences that translate to the same CDR3. The CDR3 coding sequence is TGCGCCAGTAGCGGTTCTTTCGGGGGAACCGGGGAGCTGTTTTTT. As protein: CASSGSFGGTGELFF. This rearrangement joins TRBV5-1 to TRBJ2-2, with D possibly TRBD2 on 6 matching bases. Per germline, CDR1 SGHRS and CDR2 YFSETQ. Trimming took off 8 bases at V and 5 bases at J, with 19 bases between the two ends. This CDR3 is built from 15 residues. The complete variable domain, with remaining parts taken from reference TRBV5-1 and TRBJ2-2, reads KAGVTQTPRYLIKTRGQQVTLSCSPISGHRSVSWYQQTPGQGLQFLFEYFSETQRNKGNFPGRFSGRQFSNSRSEMNVSTLELGDSALYLCASSGSFGGTGELFFGEGSRLTVL.

The rearrangement joins TRBV6-1 to TRBJ1-5; D might be TRBD1 (5 bases). This CDR3 is built from 13 residues. Germline V gives CDR1 MNHNS, CDR2 SASEGT. V was pared by 7 bases and J by 4 bases, with 11 bases between. The DNA for the CDR3 is TGTGCCAGCATCCCGACAGTGAATCAGCCCCAGCATTTT. Residues: CASIPTVNQPQHF.

The chain is built from TRBV28 and TRBJ2-3; D gene uncertain. V was pared by 10 bases and J by 9 bases, with 26 bases between. The CDR3 covers 15 residues. The V gene's germline CDR1 is MDHEN and CDR2 SYDVKM. The CDR3 region is CATQDLTSHESTQYF. Written as DNA, the CDR3 is TGTGCCACCCAGGACCTTACCTCACACGAAAGCACGCAGTATTTT.

The table lists this clone with a few counts. The V call is TRBV30, the J call TRBJ1-3; tentative D call: TRBD1 (6 bases). Per the germline V gene, CDR1 is GTSNPN and CDR2 is SVGIG (reference sequence). CDR3 size: 15 residues. The V end lost 5 bases, the J end lost 6 bases, and 20 bases lay between the germline ends. CDR3 loop: CAWDPGQPNLNTIYF. CDR3 sequence (DNA): TGTGCCTGGGACCCGGGACAACCAAACCTAAACACCATATATTTT.